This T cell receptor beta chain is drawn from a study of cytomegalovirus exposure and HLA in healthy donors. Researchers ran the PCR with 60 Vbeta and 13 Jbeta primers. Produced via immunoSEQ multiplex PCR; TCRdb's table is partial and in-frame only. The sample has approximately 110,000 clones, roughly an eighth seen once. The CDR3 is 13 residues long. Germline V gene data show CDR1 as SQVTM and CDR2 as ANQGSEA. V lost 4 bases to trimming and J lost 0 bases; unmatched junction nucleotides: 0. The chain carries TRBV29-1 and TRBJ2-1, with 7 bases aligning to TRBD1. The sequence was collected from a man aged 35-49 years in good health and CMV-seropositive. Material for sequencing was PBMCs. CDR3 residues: CSVAGGSYNEQFF. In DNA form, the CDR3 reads TGCAGCGTTGCAGGGGGCTCCTACAATGAGCAGTTCTTC.